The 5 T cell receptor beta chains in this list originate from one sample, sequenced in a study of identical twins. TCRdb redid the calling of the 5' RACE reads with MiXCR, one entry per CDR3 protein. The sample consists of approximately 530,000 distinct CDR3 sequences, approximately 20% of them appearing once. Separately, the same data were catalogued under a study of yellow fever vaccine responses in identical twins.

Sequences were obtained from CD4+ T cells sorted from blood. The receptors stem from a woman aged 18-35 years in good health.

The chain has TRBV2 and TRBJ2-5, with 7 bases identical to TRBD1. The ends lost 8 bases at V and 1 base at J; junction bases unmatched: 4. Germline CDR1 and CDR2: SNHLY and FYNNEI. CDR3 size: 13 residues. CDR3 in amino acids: CASRGQPQETQYF. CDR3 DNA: TGTGCCAGCCGGGGACAGCCCCAAGAGACCCAGTACTTC.

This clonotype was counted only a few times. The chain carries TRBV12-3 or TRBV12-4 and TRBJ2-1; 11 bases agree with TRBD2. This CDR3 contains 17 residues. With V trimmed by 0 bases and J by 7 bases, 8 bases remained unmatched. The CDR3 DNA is TGTGCCAGCAGTTTAGCGACTGCTAGCGGGGGGTTTAATGAGCAGTTCTTC. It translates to CASSLATASGGFNEQFF.

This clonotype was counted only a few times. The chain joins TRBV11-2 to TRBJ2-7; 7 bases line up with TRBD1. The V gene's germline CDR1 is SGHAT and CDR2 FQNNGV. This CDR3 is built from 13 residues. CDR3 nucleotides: TGTGCCAGCAGCGACATATCGATCAGGGGGTCAGACGTC. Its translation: CASSDISIRGSDV.

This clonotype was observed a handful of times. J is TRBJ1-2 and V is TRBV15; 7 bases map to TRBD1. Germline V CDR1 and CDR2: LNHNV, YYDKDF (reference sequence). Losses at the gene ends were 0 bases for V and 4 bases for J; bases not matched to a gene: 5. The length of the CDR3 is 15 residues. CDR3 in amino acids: CATSRDQDRTYGYTF. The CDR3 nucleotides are TGTGCCACCAGCAGAGATCAGGACAGGACCTATGGCTACACCTTC.

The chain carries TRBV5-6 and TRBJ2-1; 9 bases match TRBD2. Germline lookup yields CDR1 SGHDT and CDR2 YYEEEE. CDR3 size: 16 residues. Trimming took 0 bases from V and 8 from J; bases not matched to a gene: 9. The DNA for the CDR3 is TGTGCCAGCAGCTTGGTGCTAAGCGGGAGGTACGATGAGCAGTTCTTC. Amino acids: CASSLVLSGRYDEQFF. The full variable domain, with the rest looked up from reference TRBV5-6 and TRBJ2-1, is DAGVTQSPTHLIKTRGQQVTLRCSPKSGHDTVSWYQQALGQGPQFIFQYYEEEERQRGNFPDRFSGHQFPNYSSELNVNALLLGDSALYLCASSLVLSGRYDEQFFGPGTRLTVL.